This T cell receptor beta chain was documented in a study of T cells in localized non-small cell lung cancer. General study results and limits: Appearances in adjacent lung were noted for a median 57 of the top 100 tumor clones. Analysis by sequencing included only one tumor region, so heterogeneity remains possible. Longer overall survival associated with higher blood T cell density; shorter survival with higher adjacent-lung clonality. In uninvolved adjacent lung, T cell clonality reached its highest value, exceeding tumor.

This CDR3 contains 14 residues. Trimming shortened V by 5 bases and J by 4 bases, and 15 bases separated the two germline ends. Germline assignment: CDR1 SGDLS and CDR2 YYNGEE. Note on this clone: Its antigen is not known.

Sequencing used immunoSEQ multiplex PCR; TCRdb keeps in-frame clones, though not all of them. The sample records 15,000 to 20,000 clones, more than 70% being singletons. J is TRBJ1-2 and V is TRBV9; tentative D call: TRBD1 (5 bases). Sequenced here: peripheral blood, sampled before any cancer treatment. The sequence came from a male donor at least 60 years old with stage III lung adenocarcinoma. CDR3 coding DNA: TGTGCCAGCAGTCTCGACGAGGGGATCTATGGCTACACCTTC. This encodes CASSLDEGIYGYTF.